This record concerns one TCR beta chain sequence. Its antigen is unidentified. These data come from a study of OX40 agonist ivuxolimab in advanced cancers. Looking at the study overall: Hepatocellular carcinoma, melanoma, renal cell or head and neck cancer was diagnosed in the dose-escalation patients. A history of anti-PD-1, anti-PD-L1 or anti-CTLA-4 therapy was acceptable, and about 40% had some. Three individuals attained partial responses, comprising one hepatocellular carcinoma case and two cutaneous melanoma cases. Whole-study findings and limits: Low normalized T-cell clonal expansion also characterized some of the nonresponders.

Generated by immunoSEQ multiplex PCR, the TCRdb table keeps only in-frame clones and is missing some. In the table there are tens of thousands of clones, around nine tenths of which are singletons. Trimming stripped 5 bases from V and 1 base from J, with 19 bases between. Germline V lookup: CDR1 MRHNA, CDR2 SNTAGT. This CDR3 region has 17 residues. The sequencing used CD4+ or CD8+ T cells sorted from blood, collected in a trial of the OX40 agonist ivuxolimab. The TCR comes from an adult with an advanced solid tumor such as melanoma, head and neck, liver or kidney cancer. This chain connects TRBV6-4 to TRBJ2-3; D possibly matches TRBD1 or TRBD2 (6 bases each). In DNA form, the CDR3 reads TGTGCCAGCAGTCCGACTAGTGGGGGGCTCGGCACAGATACGCAGTATTTT. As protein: CASSPTSGGLGTDTQYF.